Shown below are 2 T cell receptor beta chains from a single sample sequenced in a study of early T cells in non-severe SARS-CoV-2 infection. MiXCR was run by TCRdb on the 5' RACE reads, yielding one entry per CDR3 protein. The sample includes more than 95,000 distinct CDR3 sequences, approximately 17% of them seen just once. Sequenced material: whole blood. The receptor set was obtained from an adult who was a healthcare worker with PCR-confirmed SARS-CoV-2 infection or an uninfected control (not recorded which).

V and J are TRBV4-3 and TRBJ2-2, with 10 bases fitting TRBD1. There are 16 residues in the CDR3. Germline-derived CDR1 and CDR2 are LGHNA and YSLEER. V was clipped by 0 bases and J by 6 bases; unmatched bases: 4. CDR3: CASSQDRGTGAGELFF. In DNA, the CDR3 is TGCGCCAGCAGCCAAGATCGGGGGACAGGGGCCGGGGAGCTGTTTTTT.

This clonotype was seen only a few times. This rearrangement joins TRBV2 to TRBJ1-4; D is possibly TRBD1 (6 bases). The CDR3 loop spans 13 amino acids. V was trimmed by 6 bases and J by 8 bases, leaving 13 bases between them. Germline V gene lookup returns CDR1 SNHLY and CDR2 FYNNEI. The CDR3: CASRNRVEEKLFF. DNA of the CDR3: TGTGCCAGCAGGAACAGGGTTGAGGAAAAACTGTTTTTT.